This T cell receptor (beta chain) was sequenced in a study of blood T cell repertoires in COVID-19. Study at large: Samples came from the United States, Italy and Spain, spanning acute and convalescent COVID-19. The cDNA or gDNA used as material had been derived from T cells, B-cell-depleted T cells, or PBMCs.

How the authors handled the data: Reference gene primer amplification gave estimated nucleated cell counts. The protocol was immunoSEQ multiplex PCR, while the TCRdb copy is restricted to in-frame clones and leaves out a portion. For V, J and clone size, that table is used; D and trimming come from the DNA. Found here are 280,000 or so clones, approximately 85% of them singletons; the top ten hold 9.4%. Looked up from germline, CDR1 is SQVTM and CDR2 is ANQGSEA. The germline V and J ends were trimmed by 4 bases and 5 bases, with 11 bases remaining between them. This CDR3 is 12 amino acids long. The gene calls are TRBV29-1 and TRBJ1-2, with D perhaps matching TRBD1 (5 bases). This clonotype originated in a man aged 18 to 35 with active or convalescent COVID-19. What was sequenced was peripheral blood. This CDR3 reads CSVGIGDYGYTF. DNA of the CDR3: TGCAGCGTTGGAATAGGGGATTATGGCTACACCTTC.